This T cell receptor beta chain was observed in a study of CD4 and CD8 cells across lung adenocarcinoma regions. This clonotype has at least ten counts. The CDR3 has 15 residues. The germline V gene encodes CDR1 LNHNV and CDR2 YYDKDF (reference sequence). V was cut by 1 base and J by 0 bases, with 8 bases left in between. MiXCR, applied by TCRdb to the PCR reads, yields one record per CDR3 protein. The table lists 20,000 to 25,000 distinct CDR3 sequences, under 65% of them singletons. The patients had localized lung adenocarcinoma, a non-small cell subtype. Material for sequencing was CD4+ T cells from the center of a lung tumor. The sequence derives from a male donor with lung adenocarcinoma. The CD4 and CD8 labels of this study may be unreliable. The chain couples TRBV15 to TRBJ2-3; unclear D gene. The DNA for the CDR3 is TGTGCCACCAGCAGAGGGGTCGGCAGCACAGATACGCAGTATTTT. It is translated as CATSRGVGSTDTQYF. Filled out from reference TRBV15 and TRBJ2-3, the complete variable domain reads DAMVIQNPRYQVTQFGKPVTLSCSQTLNHNVMYWYQQKSSQAPKLLFHYYDKDFNNEADTPDNFQSRRPNTSFCFLDIRSPGLGDTAMYLCATSRGVGSTDTQYFGPGTRLTVL.